This T cell receptor (beta chain) was retrieved from a study of beta chain features in type 1 diabetes. Study at large: There was similarity between patients and healthy donors in age, gender and cell yields. Analysis included around 100 million sorted cells drawn from all samples.

CDR1 is SQVTM and CDR2 is ANQGSEA in the germline V gene. The CDR3 totals 14 residues. V was pared by 2 bases and J by 0 bases, with 4 bases of the junction left unmatched. Worth noting for this clone: Its antigen remains unidentified.

General study results and limits: Diminished insertions and augmented deletions at VDJ junctions characterized type 1 diabetes patients. Naive, central memory and Treg TCRB repertoires appeared more alike in patients than in healthy donors.

All of the isolated RNA was reverse transcribed, so expressed TCRB transcripts were sequenced. The method was immunoSEQ multiplex PCR; TCRdb's version includes in-frame clones alone and lacks a portion of them. The sample yields hundreds of thousands of clones, 7% to 9% seen once. V gene TRBV29-1 combines with J gene TRBJ2-7, with 7 bases fitting TRBD2. This sequence originates from a woman under 30 in good health. The sequenced sample was central memory CD4+ T cells from blood. This chain's CDR3 is CSVEWASGSYEQYF. The CDR3 DNA follows: TGCAGCGTTGAATGGGCTAGCGGCTCCTACGAGCAGTACTTC.